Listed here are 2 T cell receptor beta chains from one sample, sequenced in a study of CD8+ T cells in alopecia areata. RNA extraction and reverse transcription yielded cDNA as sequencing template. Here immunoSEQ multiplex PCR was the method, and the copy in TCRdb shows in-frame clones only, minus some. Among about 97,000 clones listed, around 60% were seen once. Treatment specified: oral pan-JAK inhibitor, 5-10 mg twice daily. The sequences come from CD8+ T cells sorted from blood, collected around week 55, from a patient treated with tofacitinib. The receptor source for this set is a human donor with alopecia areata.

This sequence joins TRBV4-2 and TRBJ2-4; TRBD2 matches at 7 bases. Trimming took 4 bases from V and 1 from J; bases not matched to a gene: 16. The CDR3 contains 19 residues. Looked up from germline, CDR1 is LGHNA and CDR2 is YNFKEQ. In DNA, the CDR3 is TGTGCCAGCAGCCCATCGGGCGGGGGTTCTGTTACGGCCAAAAACATTCAGTACTTC. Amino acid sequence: CASSPSGGGSVTAKNIQYF.

The CDR3, as DNA: TGTGCCAGCTCCCGGACATATCAGCCCCAGCATTTT. Protein product: CASSRTYQPQHF. This rearrangement joins TRBV18 to TRBJ1-5; D is perhaps TRBD1 (5 bases). The germline CDR1 and CDR2 sequences are KGHSH and LQKENI. The CDR3 has 12 amino acids. V lost 6 bases and J lost 5, with 8 bases in between. The full variable domain, in which reference TRBV18 and TRBJ1-5 provide the parts outside the CDR3, is NAGVMQNPRHLVRRRGQEARLRCSPMKGHSHVYWYRQLPEEGLKFMVYLQKENIIDESGMPKERFSAEFPKEGPSILRIQQVVRGDSAAYFCASSRTYQPQHFGDGTRLSIL.